This record looks at one T cell receptor (beta chain) sequence and its context. Its antigen remains unknown. Germline and junction disagree at one end, which may indicate a read error. The library was made from cDNA and included unique molecular identifiers. Some 500,000 cDNA molecules were obtained per 1 to 10 million input T cells. TCRdb analysed the PCR reads with MiXCR anew, one entry per CDR3 protein. This sample has some 500,000 distinct CDR3 sequences, with around 40% found just once. This CDR3 has 14 amino acids. The V gene's germline CDR1 is SNHLY and CDR2 FYNNEI. This entry belongs to a study of post-analysis software for immune sequencing data. Study-wide context: Disease courses included relapsing-remitting, secondary progressive and progressive-relapsing multiple sclerosis. General study results and limits: Five or six TRBV segments, TRBV5-6, TRBV5-1 and TRBV20-1 among them, were found more frequent in patients than controls. Normalized Chao1 diversity was significantly reduced in patients versus controls. Under F measure analysis, samples from one preparation batch co-clustered strongly.

The chain employs TRBV2 and TRBJ1-5; 8 positions match TRBD1. This receptor was obtained from a girl between 5 and 17 years old with multiple sclerosis. The sequenced sample was blood. The CDR3 DNA sequence: TGTGCCAGCAGTTTTGGACAGGGCAGGCAGCCCCCGCATTTT. This codes for CASSFGQGRQPPHF. Full variable domain (remainder filled in from reference TRBV2 and TRBJ1-5): EPEVTQTPSHQVTQMGQEVILRCVPISNHLYFYWYRQILGQKVEFLVSFYNNEISEKSEIFDDQFSVERPDGSNFTLKIRSTKLEDSAMYFCASSFGQGRQPPHFGDGTRLSIL.